This T cell receptor (beta chain) was identified during a study of tumor-infiltrating lymphocytes in localized non-small cell lung cancer. General study results and limits: IM1 and IM2 tumors showed no difference in T-cell fraction. Recurrence-free survival showed no association with tumor T-cell fraction.

The sample holds a few counts of this clone. As yet, its antigen is unknown. The V gene's germline CDR1 is MNHNY and CDR2 SVGAGI (reference sequence). Trimming at V came to 6 bases and at J to 0 bases, leaving 7 bases not matched to a gene. This CDR3 has 15 residues. The assay was immunoSEQ multiplex PCR, and TCRdb's table has in-frame clones only and misses some. The sample carries 9,500 to 15,000 clones, 65% to 85% recorded once. The chain couples TRBV6-6 to TRBJ2-5; 7 nucleotides align to TRBD2. Sequencing was performed on lung tumor tissue. The TCR comes from a human donor with non-small cell lung cancer. CDR3: CASSSWGGHQETQYF. The DNA of the CDR3 is TGTGCCAGCAGCTCCTGGGGGGGACACCAAGAGACCCAGTACTTC.